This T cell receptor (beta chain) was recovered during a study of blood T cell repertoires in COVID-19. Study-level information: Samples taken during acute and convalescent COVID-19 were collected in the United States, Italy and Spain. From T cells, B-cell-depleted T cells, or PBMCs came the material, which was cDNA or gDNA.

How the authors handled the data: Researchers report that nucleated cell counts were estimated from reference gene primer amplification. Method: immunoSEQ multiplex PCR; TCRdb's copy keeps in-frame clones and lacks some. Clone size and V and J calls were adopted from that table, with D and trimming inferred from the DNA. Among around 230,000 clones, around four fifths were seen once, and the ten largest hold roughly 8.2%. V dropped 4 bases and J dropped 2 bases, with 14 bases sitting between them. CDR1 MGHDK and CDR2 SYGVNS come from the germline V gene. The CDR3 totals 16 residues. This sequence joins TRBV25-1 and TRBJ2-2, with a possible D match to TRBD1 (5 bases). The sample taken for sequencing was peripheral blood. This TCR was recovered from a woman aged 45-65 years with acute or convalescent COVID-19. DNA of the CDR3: TGTGCCAGCAGTGGGACCAGGGCATCAAACACCGGGGAGCTGTTTTTT. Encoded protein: CASSGTRASNTGELFF.